One sample yielded the 31 T cell receptor beta chains listed below, sequenced in a study of T cell responses to AZD1222 COVID-19 vaccine. TCRdb's table, derived via immunoSEQ multiplex PCR, lists solely in-frame clones and lacks some. This table has 140,000 or so clones, roughly 90% appearing once. The starting material was peripheral blood, obtained on day 0 of AZD1222 vaccination. These TCRs come from an adult in good health.

V gene TRBV28 combines with J gene TRBJ2-2; the match to TRBD2 covers 7 bases. Germline V gene sequence: CDR1 MDHEN, CDR2 SYDVKM. Trimming cost V 4 bases and J 5 bases; bases outside gene matches: 10. The CDR3 sequence is 16 residues long. CDR3 DNA sequence: TGTGCCAGCAGTTCCCCCCCTAGCGGTGGTACCGGGGAGCTGTTTTTT. Translation gives CASSSPPSGGTGELFF.

The CDR3 DNA reads as TGTGCCAGCAGCGCCCACCCCGGTTTTGACTTCCAGCAGTACTTC. Amino acid sequence: CASSAHPGFDFQQYF. The chain links TRBV9 to TRBJ2-7; D not certain. Trimming left V 3 bases short and J 8 bases short, with 21 bases between. The CDR3 contains 15 residues. The germline V gene encodes CDR1 SGDLS and CDR2 YYNGEE.

This rearrangement joins TRBV2 to TRBJ1-2; the match to TRBD1 covers 7 bases. The junction had 5 bases not matched to a gene; V was cut back by 6 bases and J by 7 bases. The CDR3 runs 12 residues. The germline V gene encodes CDR1 SNHLY and CDR2 FYNNEI. CDR3 residues: CASSRQGFGYTF. The CDR3 DNA sequence: TGTGCCAGCAGCCGACAGGGTTTTGGCTACACCTTC.

The gene calls are TRBV6-1 and TRBJ1-1; D possibly corresponds to TRBD1 (5 bases). Trimming removed 0 bases from V and 8 bases from J, with 16 bases in between. CDR1 and CDR2 (germline): MNHNS, SASEGT. There are 15 residues in the CDR3. CDR3 coding DNA: TGTGCCAGCAGTGAAGCCCGACCGGCAGGGCGAGAAGCTTTCTTT. It codes for CASSEARPAGREAFF.

The gene calls are TRBV6-4 and TRBJ2-3; perhaps TRBD2 as D (5 bases). CDR3 length: 11 amino acids. In germline, CDR1 is MRHNA, CDR2 SNTAGT. Trimming cost V 7 bases and J 6 bases, with 8 bases left between them. CDR3 nucleotide sequence: TGTGCCAGCACCAGAGGGGATACGCAGTATTTT. The encoded protein is CASTRGDTQYF.

This chain uses TRBV3-1 (or the pseudogene TRBV3-2) with TRBJ1-1; the match to TRBD1 covers 9 bases. This CDR3 has 14 residues. V lost 6 bases to trimming and J lost 4 bases; unmatched junction nucleotides: 6. Per germline, CDR1 LGHDT and CDR2 YNNKEL (reference sequence). The CDR3 DNA is TGTGCCAGCAGTCCACAGGGGGCCTTCACTGAAGCTTTCTTT. Protein product: CASSPQGAFTEAFF.

The chain recombines TRBV5-4 with TRBJ2-2; D perhaps matches TRBD2 (6 bases). Per the germline V gene, CDR1 is SGHNT and CDR2 is YYREEE (reference sequence). V lost 4 bases and J 0 bases, leaving 16 bases between the germline ends. The CDR3 is 17 residues long. The CDR3 sequence is CASSRLLGTPNTGELFF. The CDR3 DNA sequence: TGTGCCAGCAGCCGACTACTCGGGACTCCGAACACCGGGGAGCTGTTTTTT.

A few counts support this clone. The rearrangement uses TRBV10-3 and TRBJ1-6; 11 bases agree with TRBD1. Germline CDR1 is ENHRY and CDR2 is SYGVKD. Trimming at V came to 8 bases and at J to 9 bases, leaving 9 bases not matched to a gene. The CDR3 runs 15 residues. The CDR3 protein is CAIGTGGAGGSPLHF. Here the CDR3 DNA reads TGTGCCATCGGGACAGGGGGAGCCGGGGGTTCACCCCTCCACTTT.

The chain couples TRBV12-3 or TRBV12-4 to TRBJ2-7; D is tentatively TRBD1 or TRBD2 (5 bases each). The CDR3 covers 13 residues. The V and J ends lost 5 bases and 7 bases respectively, with 15 bases between them. The CDR3 DNA is TGTGCCAGCAGTATCCGGGGCTACGGGGAGCAGTACTTC. Its protein product is CASSIRGYGEQYF.

This chain joins TRBV6-5 and TRBJ1-1; no clear D gene. The length of the CDR3 is 14 residues. The germline CDR1 and CDR2 sequences are MNHEY and SVGAGI. V was clipped by 5 bases and J by 1 base, with 11 bases between them. CDR3 sequence: CASSHEWGNTEAFF. CDR3 DNA: TGTGCCAGCAGTCATGAATGGGGGAACACTGAAGCTTTCTTT.

V usage is TRBV19 and J usage is TRBJ2-3; 7 positions match TRBD1. Looked up from germline, CDR1 is LNHDA and CDR2 is SQIVND (reference sequence). V dropped 8 bases and J dropped 6; count of bases not matched to a gene: 8. This CDR3 spans 13 amino acids. As DNA, the CDR3 is TGTGCCAGTTCCCGGGACAGCATGGATACGCAGTATTTT. This translates into CASSRDSMDTQYF. Filled out from reference TRBV19 and TRBJ2-3, the complete variable domain reads DGGITQSPKYLFRKEGQNVTLSCEQNLNHDAMYWYRQDPGQGLRLIYYSQIVNDFQKGDIAEGYSVSREKKESFPLTVTSAQKNPTAFYLCASSRDSMDTQYFGPGTRLTVL.

This clone was detected only once. The chain links TRBV29-1 to TRBJ2-5; D uncertain. V dropped 4 bases and J dropped 1 base, with 7 bases sitting between them. Germline CDR1 and CDR2: SQVTM and ANQGSEA. This CDR3 is built from 12 residues. CDR3 in amino acids: CSVAQLQETQYF. CDR3 bases: TGCAGCGTTGCACAGCTCCAAGAGACCCAGTACTTC.

V gene TRBV5-1 combines with J gene TRBJ2-1, with 9 bases matching TRBD2. CDR3 length: 16 amino acids. Per germline, CDR1 SGHRS and CDR2 YFSETQ. V gave up 0 bases and J gave up 6 bases; unmatched junction bases: 7. The CDR3 loop is CASSLGASGALNEQFF. The DNA of the CDR3 is TGCGCCAGCAGCTTGGGAGCTAGCGGGGCACTCAATGAGCAGTTCTTC.

This clone was picked up one time. The chain carries TRBV28 and TRBJ1-2; D not certain. The V gene lost 6 bases and the J gene lost 8 bases, with 16 bases spanning the gap. The V gene's germline CDR1 is MDHEN and CDR2 SYDVKM. This CDR3 is 13 amino acids long. This chain's CDR3 is CASSLGWDFGYTF. As DNA, the CDR3 is TGTGCCAGCAGCCTAGGGTGGGATTTCGGCTACACCTTC.

The rearrangement uses TRBV5-1 and TRBJ1-2; maybe TRBD1 (6 bases). This CDR3 is built from 13 residues. Trimming took off 4 bases at V and 9 bases at J, with 16 bases between the two ends. Per the germline V gene, CDR1 is SGHRS and CDR2 is YFSETQ. This CDR3 is CASSPEGDGSYTF. The CDR3 bases are TGCGCCAGCAGCCCCGAGGGGGATGGGAGCTACACCTTC.

The table lists this clone with a count of one. The gene calls are TRBV21-1 and TRBJ2-7; the table assigns TRBD2, which was not confirmed against the DNA. TRBV21-1 is an annotated pseudogene. The CDR3 is 19 amino acids. CDR3 bases: TGTGCCAGCAGCACCCGAACCCACCTCCACCCAGCCGGTACGGGGGAGCAGTACTTC. Its protein is CASSTRTHLHPAGTGEQYF.

The rearrangement joins TRBV27 to TRBJ2-2; no firm D call. V was shortened by 1 base and J by 0 bases, with 15 bases between the two germline ends. The CDR3 has 18 amino acids. Looked up from germline, CDR1 is MNHEY and CDR2 is SMNVEV (reference sequence). This CDR3 is CASSLYPLGDANTGELFF. The DNA for the CDR3 is TGTGCCAGCAGTTTATATCCCTTGGGCGACGCGAACACCGGGGAGCTGTTTTTT.

The genes are TRBV2 and TRBJ1-1; maybe TRBD1 (5 bases). This CDR3 is 12 amino acids long. V dropped 6 bases and J dropped 7 bases, with 12 bases sitting between them. Germline CDR1 and CDR2: SNHLY and FYNNEI. CDR3 sequence (DNA): TGTGCCAGCAGGGGGGACGGGATTGAAGCTTTCTTT. This encodes CASRGDGIEAFF.

V usage is TRBV30 and J usage is TRBJ1-3; TRBD1 might be the D (5 bases). The germline V gene encodes CDR1 GTSNPN and CDR2 SVGIG (reference sequence). Trimming left V 0 bases short and J 8 bases short, with 8 bases between. The CDR3 extends over 12 amino acids. DNA of the CDR3: TGTGCCTGGAGTGTACGAGGGGACACCATATATTTT. It yields the protein CAWSVRGDTIYF.

V gene TRBV5-5 combines with J gene TRBJ1-3, with D maybe TRBD1 (5 bases). Deletions cut 0 bases from V and 2 bases from J, with 12 bases between. CDR1 is SGHKS, CDR2 YYEKEE, per germline (reference sequence). The CDR3 spans 16 residues. The CDR3: CASSLAGRQTGNTIYF. CDR3 nucleotides: TGTGCCAGCAGCTTGGCAGGACGACAGACTGGAAACACCATATATTTT.

V usage is TRBV2 and J usage is TRBJ1-5; perhaps TRBD1 as D (5 bases). Per germline, CDR1 SNHLY and CDR2 FYNNEI. CDR3 length: 15 residues. The V end lost 4 bases, the J end lost 2 bases, and 12 bases lay between the germline ends. The CDR3 nucleotides are TGTGCCAGCAGTGGTCGGGGCAGTCGCAATCAGCCCCAGCATTTT. Its translation: CASSGRGSRNQPQHF.

The chain uses TRBV30 and TRBJ2-3, with no clear D. Trimming stripped 2 bases from V and 4 bases from J, with 4 bases between. CDR3 length: 11 residues. Germline CDR1 reads GTSNPN; CDR2 reads SVGIG (reference sequence). CDR3 sequence: CAWSTADTQYF. The CDR3 nucleotides read TGTGCCTGGAGTACGGCAGATACGCAGTATTTT. Full variable domain (outside the CDR3, taken from reference TRBV30 and TRBJ2-3): SQTIHQWPATLVQPVGSPLSLECTVEGTSNPNLYWYRQAAGRGLQLLFYSVGIGQISSEVPQNLSASRPQDRQFILSSKKLLLSDSGFYLCAWSTADTQYFGPGTRLTVL.

The chain recombines TRBV2 with TRBJ2-3, with 11 bases matching TRBD2. V gave up 9 bases and J gave up 2 bases; unmatched junction bases: 7. CDR3 length: 15 amino acids. Germline V gene sequence: CDR1 SNHLY, CDR2 FYNNEI. CDR3 loop: CASFRTSGPTDTQYF. The CDR3 nucleotides are TGTGCCAGTTTCCGGACTAGCGGGCCCACAGATACGCAGTATTTT. Combining the CDR3 with reference TRBV2 and TRBJ2-3 gives the whole variable domain EPEVTQTPSHQVTQMGQEVILRCVPISNHLYFYWYRQILGQKVEFLVSFYNNEISEKSEIFDDQFSVERPDGSNFTLKIRSTKLEDSAMYFCASFRTSGPTDTQYFGPGTRLTVL.

This chain joins TRBV4-1 and TRBJ2-3, with TRBD2 identical over 7 bases. Germline CDR1 MGHRA, CDR2 YSYEKL. J gave up 3 bases and V 4 bases, and 7 bases lay outside the gene matches. This CDR3 has 15 residues. CDR3 coding DNA: TGCGCCAGCAGCCGGGGACTACCCCGGACAGATACGCAGTATTTT. Its translation is CASSRGLPRTDTQYF.

The sample holds one count of this clone. The chain has TRBV19 and TRBJ2-5, with D possibly matching TRBD2 (6 bases). The V gene lost 7 bases and the J gene lost 0 bases, with 18 bases spanning the gap. Germline lookup yields CDR1 LNHDA and CDR2 SQIVND (reference sequence). The CDR3 sequence is 16 residues long. The CDR3 DNA is TGTGCCAGTACCAGGTCGGGGGTCGGTTACCAAGAGACCCAGTACTTC. The encoded protein is CASTRSGVGYQETQYF.

This chain joins TRBV5-4 and TRBJ2-6, with a tentative D call TRBD1 (5 bases). In germline, CDR1 is SGHNT, CDR2 YYREEE (reference sequence). This CDR3 is built from 17 residues. V shed 1 base and J shed 0 bases, with 11 bases lying between them. CDR3 in DNA: TGTGCCAGCAGCTTGAGGAAAGGGGTCTCTGGGGCCAACGTCCTGACTTTC. The encoded protein is CASSLRKGVSGANVLTF.

This rearrangement joins TRBV2 to TRBJ2-6, with D unclear. The germline V and J ends were trimmed by 6 bases and 2 bases, with 8 bases remaining between them. The CDR3 runs 14 residues. Per germline, CDR1 SNHLY and CDR2 FYNNEI. The CDR3, as DNA: TGTGCCAGCAGAAGCGTAGCTGGGGCCAACGTCCTGACTTTC. It codes for CASRSVAGANVLTF.

This chain connects TRBV7-3 to TRBJ1-6; D remains ambiguous. The CDR3 extends over 14 amino acids. The germline V gene has CDR1 SGHTA and CDR2 FQGTGA. With 1 base removed from V and 7 bases from J, the gap between germline ends came to 8 bases. The chain's CDR3 is CASSLRAGNSPLHF. In DNA form, the CDR3 reads TGTGCCAGCAGCTTAAGGGCGGGGAATTCACCCCTCCACTTT.

This rearrangement joins TRBV29-1 to TRBJ2-7; 9 nucleotides align to TRBD1. V was clipped by 4 bases and J by 7 bases; unmatched bases: 8. This CDR3 is 13 amino acids long. Germline V gives CDR1 SQVTM, CDR2 ANQGSEA. This CDR3 reads CSVGTGDFGEQYF. In nucleotides, the CDR3 is TGCAGCGTTGGGACAGGGGACTTTGGGGAGCAGTACTTC.

The rearrangement joins TRBV4-1 to TRBJ2-7, with D uncertain. Between the trimmed V and J ends, which lost 1 base and 1 base, there was a span of 14 bases. Germline CDR1 MGHRA, CDR2 YSYEKL. This CDR3 has 16 residues. DNA of the CDR3: TGCGCCAGCAGCCAAGGTTTTATGGTGACGTCCTACGAGCAGTACTTC. The encoded protein is CASSQGFMVTSYEQYF.

This sequence joins TRBV7-6 and TRBJ2-7; possibly TRBD1 or TRBD2 for D (5 bases each). Trimming shortened V by 5 bases and J by 5 bases, and 19 bases separated the two germline ends. CDR3 length: 15 amino acids. CDR1 SGHVS and CDR2 FNYEAQ come from the germline V gene. CDR3 sequence (DNA): TGTGCCAGCAGCCCTGGGACGGAAAAGGGGCACGAGCAGTACTTC. It codes for CASSPGTEKGHEQYF.